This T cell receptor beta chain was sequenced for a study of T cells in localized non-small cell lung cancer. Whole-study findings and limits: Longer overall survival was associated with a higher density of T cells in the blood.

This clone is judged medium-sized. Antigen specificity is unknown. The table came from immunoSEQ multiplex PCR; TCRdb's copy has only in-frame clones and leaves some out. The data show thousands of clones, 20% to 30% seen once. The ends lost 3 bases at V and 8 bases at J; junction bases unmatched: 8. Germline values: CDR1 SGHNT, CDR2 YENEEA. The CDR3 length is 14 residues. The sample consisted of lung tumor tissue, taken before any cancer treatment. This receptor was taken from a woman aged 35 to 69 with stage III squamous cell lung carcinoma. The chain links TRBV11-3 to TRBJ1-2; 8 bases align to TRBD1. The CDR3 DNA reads TGTGCCAGCAGCTTGGTTCAGGGGGCCGGCGGCTACACCTTC. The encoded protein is CASSLVQGAGGYTF.